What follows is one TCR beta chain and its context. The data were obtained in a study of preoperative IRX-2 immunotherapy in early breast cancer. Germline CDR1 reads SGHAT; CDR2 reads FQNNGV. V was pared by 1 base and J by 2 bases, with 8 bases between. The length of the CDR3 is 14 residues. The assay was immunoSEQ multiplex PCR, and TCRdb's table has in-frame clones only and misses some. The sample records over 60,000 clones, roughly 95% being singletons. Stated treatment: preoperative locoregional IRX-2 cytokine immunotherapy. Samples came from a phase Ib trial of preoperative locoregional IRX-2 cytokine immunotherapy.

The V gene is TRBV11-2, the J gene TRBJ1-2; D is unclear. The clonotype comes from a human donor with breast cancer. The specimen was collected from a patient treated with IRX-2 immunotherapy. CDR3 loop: CASSLVPGNYGYTF. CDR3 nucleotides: TGTGCCAGCAGCTTAGTGCCCGGGAACTATGGCTACACCTTC.